This T cell receptor (beta chain) was identified during a study of blood T cell repertoires in COVID-19. Germline CDR1 GTSNPN, CDR2 SVGIG (reference sequence). The CDR3 has 13 residues. Clones were sequenced by immunoSEQ multiplex PCR, and TCRdb holds only the in-frame ones, with some missing. Among 150,000 to 200,000 clones, about 85% were seen once, and the ten largest hold approximately 9.8%. Material for sequencing was peripheral blood. The chain recombines TRBV30 with TRBJ1-5; perhaps TRBD1 as D (6 bases). The TCR originated in a woman older than 75 with acute or convalescent COVID-19. The CDR3 DNA is TGTGCGGCAGAACAGGGTAGCAATCAGCCCCAGCATTTT. Its protein product is CAAEQGSNQPQHF.